This T cell receptor (beta chain) appears in the sequencing data of a study of PD-1 blockade in classical Hodgkin lymphoma. Sequenced by immunoSEQ multiplex PCR; TCRdb stores in-frame clones only, minus some. The table includes approximately 93,000 clones, around 78% detected once. The sample's time point: cycle 4 day 1 (C4D1), after six to seven weeks of nivolumab. All patients experienced relapse after autologous stem cell transplantation, and brentuximab vedotin exposure was variable. As concerns this clone: Its target is not known.

The CDR3 totals 12 residues. Trimming took off 3 bases at V and 6 bases at J, with 8 bases between the two ends. Germline CDR1 and CDR2: SNHLY and FYNNEI. Study conclusions and caveats: The diversity seen at baseline in complete responders resembled that of newly diagnosed patients. CD4+ TCR diversity rose significantly by C4D1, and CD8+ TCR diversity did not.

The source is a human donor with classical Hodgkin lymphoma. The chain carries TRBV2 and TRBJ1-1; D is ambiguous. The source was peripheral blood mononuclear cells (PBMCs), collected before the fourth cycle of nivolumab. DNA of the CDR3: TGTGCCAGCAGTGAGGACGGGCCTGAAGCTTTCTTT. Translating it yields CASSEDGPEAFF.